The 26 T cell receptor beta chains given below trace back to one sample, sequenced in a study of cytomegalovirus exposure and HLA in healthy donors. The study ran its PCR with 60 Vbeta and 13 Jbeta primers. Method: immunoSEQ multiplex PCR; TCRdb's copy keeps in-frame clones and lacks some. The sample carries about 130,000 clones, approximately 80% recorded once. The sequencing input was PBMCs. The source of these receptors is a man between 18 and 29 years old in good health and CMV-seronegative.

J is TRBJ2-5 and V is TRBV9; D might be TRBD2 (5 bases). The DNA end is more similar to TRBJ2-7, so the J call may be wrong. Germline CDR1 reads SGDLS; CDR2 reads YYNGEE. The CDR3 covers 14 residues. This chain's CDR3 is CASSVTSGAYEQYF. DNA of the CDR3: TGTGCCAGCAGCGTAACGAGCGGCGCCTACGAGCAGTACTTC.

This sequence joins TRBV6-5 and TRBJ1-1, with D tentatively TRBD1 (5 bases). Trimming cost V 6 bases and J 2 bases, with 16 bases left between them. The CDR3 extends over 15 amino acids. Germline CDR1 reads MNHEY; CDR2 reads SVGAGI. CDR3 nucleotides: TGTGCCAGCAGCGCGCAAAGGGGTTTTAACACTGAAGCTTTCTTT. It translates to CASSAQRGFNTEAFF.

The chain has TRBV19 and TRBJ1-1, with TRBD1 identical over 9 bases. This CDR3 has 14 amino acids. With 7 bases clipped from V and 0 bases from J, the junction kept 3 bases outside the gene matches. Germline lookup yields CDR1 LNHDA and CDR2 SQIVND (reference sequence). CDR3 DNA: TGTGCCAGTATAGGGACAGGGATGAACACTGAAGCTTTCTTT. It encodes CASIGTGMNTEAFF.

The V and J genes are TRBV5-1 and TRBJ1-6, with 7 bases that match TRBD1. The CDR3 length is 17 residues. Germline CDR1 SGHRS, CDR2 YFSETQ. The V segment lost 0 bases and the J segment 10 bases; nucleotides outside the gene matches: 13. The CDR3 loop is CASSLDETGAASSPLHF. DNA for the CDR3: TGCGCCAGCAGCTTGGACGAAACAGGGGCCGCGTCCTCACCCCTCCACTTT.

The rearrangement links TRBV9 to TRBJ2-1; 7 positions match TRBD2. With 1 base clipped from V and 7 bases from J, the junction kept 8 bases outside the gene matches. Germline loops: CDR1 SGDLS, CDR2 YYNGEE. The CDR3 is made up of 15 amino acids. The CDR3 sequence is CASSVRTGGRNEQFF. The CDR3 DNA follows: TGTGCCAGCAGCGTACGGACGGGGGGACGGAATGAGCAGTTCTTC.

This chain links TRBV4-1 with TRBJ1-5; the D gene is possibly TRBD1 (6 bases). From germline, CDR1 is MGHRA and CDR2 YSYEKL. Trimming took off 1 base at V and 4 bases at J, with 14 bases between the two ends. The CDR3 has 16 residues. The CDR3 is CASSQAWTAINQPQHF. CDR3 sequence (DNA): TGCGCCAGCAGCCAAGCTTGGACAGCAATTAATCAGCCCCAGCATTTT.

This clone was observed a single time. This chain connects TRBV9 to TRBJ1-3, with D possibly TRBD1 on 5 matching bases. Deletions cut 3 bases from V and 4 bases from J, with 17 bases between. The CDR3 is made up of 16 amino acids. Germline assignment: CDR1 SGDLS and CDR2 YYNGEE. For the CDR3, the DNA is TGTGCCAGCAGCGGTAACCAGGGCTCCAAAGGAAACACCATATATTTT. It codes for CASSGNQGSKGNTIYF.

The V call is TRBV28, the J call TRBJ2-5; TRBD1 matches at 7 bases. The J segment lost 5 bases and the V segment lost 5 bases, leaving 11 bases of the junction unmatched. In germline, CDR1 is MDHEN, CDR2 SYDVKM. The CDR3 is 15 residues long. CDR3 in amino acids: CASSQFPDRAETQYF. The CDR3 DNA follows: TGTGCCAGCAGTCAATTCCCCGACAGGGCGGAGACCCAGTACTTC.

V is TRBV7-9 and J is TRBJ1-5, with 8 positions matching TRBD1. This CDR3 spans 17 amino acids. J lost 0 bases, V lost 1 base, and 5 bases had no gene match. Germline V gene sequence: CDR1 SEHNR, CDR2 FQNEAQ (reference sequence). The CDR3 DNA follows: TGTGCCAGCAGCTTAGGTACAGGGGGTAATAGCAATCAGCCCCAGCATTTT. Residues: CASSLGTGGNSNQPQHF.

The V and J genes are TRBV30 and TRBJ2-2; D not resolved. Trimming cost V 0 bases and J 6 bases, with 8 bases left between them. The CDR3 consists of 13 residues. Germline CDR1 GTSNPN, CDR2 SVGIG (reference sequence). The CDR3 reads CAWSVAAPGELFF. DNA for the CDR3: TGTGCCTGGAGTGTAGCCGCGCCCGGGGAGCTGTTTTTT.

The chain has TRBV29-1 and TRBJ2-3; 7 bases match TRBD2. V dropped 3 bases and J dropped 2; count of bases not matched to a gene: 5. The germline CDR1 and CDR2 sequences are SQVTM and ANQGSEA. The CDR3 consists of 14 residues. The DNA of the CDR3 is TGCAGCGTTGAGGTAGCGGGTGCCACAGATACGCAGTATTTT. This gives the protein CSVEVAGATDTQYF.

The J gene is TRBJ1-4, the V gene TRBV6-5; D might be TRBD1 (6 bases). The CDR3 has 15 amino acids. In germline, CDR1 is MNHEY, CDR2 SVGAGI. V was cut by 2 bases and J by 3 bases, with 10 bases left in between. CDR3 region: CASSYQGSPNEKLFF. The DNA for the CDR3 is TGTGCCAGCAGTTACCAGGGGAGCCCTAATGAAAAACTGTTTTTT.

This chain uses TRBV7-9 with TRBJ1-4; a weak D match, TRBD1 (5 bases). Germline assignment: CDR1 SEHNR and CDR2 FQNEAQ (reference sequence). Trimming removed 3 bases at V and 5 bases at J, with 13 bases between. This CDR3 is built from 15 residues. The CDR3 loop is CASSLYSGGNEKLFF. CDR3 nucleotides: TGTGCCAGCAGCTTGTACAGCGGGGGGAATGAAAAACTGTTTTTT.

The CDR3 DNA reads TGTGCCAGCAAAACTCTAGCGGGAGTCTACGAGCAGTACTTC. It translates to CASKTLAGVYEQYF. This chain joins TRBV27 and TRBJ2-7, with 10 bases lining up with TRBD2. Germline CDR1 and CDR2: MNHEY and SMNVEV (reference sequence). V dropped 7 bases and J dropped 3; count of bases not matched to a gene: 6. This CDR3 region has 14 residues.

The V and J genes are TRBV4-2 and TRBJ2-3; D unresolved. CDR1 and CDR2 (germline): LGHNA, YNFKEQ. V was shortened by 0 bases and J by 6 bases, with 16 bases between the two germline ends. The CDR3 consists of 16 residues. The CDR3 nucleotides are TGTGCCAGCAGCCAAGAGCGTGTACTCCTCGGGGATACGCAGTATTTT. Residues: CASSQERVLLGDTQYF.

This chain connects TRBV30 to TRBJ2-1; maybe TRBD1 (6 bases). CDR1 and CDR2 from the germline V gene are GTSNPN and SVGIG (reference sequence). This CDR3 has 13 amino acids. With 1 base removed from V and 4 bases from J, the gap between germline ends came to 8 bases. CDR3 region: CAWSEDSYNEQFF. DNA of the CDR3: TGTGCCTGGAGTGAGGACAGTTACAATGAGCAGTTCTTC.

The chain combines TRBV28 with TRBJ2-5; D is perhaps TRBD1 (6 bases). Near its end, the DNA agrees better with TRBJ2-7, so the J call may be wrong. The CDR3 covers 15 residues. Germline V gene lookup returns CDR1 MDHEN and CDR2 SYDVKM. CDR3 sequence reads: CASSLATGSSYEQYF. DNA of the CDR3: TGTGCCAGCAGTTTAGCGACAGGTAGCTCCTACGAGCAGTACTTC.

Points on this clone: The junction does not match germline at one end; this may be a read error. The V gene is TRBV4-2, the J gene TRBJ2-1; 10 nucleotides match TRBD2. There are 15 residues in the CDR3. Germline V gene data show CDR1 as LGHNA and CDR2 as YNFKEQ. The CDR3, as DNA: TGTGCCAGCAGGGGGCAGCTAGCGGGAGACAATGGGCAGTTCTTC. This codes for CASRGQLAGDNGQFF.

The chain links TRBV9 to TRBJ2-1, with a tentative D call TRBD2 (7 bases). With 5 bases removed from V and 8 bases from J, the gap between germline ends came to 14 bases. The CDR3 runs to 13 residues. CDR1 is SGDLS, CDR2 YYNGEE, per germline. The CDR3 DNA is TGTGCCAGCAGTTGGGGGGGGGCGGATGAGCAGTTCTTC. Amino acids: CASSWGGADEQFF.

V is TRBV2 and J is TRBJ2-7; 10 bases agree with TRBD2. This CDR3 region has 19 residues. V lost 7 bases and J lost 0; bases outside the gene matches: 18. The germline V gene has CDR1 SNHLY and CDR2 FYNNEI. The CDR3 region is CASTVRGTSGISNSYEQYV. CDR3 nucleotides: TGTGCCAGCACGGTTCGTGGCACTAGCGGGATCTCAAACTCCTACGAGCAGTACGTC.

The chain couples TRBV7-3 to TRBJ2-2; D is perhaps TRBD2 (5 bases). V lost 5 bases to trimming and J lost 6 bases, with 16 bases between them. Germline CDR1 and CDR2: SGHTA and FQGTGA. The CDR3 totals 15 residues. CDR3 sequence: CASSPGIGIPGELFF. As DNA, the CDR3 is TGTGCCAGCAGCCCCGGGATCGGGATACCCGGGGAGCTGTTTTTT.

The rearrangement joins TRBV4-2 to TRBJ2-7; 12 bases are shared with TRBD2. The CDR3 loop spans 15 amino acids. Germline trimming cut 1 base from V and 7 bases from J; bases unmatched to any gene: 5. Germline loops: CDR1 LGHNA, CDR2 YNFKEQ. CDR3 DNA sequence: TGTGCCAGCAGCCAAGGGACTAGCGGGAAGGGGGAGCAGTACTTC. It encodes CASSQGTSGKGEQYF.

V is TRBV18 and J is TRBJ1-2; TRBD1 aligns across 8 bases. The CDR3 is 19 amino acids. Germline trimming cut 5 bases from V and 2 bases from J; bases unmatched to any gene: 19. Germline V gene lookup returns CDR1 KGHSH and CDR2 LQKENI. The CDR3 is CASSLIQGAFSVMNYGYTF. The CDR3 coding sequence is TGTGCCAGCTCATTAATCCAGGGGGCGTTTTCGGTTATGAACTATGGCTACACCTTC.

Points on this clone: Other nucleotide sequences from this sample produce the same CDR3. The CDR3 region has the DNA TGTGCCAGCAGACCTGGACAGAACACTGAAGCTTTCTTT. Protein product: CASRPGQNTEAFF. This rearrangement joins TRBV28 to TRBJ1-1; TRBD1 is a possible D gene (5 bases). V dropped 6 bases and J dropped 1 base, with 9 bases sitting between them. The CDR3 loop spans 13 amino acids. CDR1 and CDR2 from the germline V gene are MDHEN and SYDVKM.

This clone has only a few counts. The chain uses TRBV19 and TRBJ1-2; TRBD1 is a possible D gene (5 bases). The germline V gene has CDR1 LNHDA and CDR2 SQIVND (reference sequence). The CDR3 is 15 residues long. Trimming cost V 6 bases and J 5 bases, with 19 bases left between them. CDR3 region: CASRDHGGLDYGYTF. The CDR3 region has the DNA TGTGCCAGTAGGGACCATGGGGGGTTAGATTATGGCTACACCTTC.

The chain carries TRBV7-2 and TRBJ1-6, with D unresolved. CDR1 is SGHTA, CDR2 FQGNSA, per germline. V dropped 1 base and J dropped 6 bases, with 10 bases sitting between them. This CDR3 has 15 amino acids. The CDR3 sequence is CASSLGSRSNSPLHF. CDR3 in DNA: TGTGCCAGCAGCTTAGGCTCCAGATCTAATTCACCCCTCCACTTT.